These 3 T cell receptor beta chains share one sample of origin, sequenced in a study of OX40 agonist ivuxolimab in advanced cancers. Method: immunoSEQ multiplex PCR; TCRdb's copy keeps in-frame clones and lacks some. Found here are some 90,000 clones, about 87% of them singletons; the top ten hold 4.5% to 5.5%. Specimen: CD4+ or CD8+ T cells sorted from blood, collected in a trial of the OX40 agonist ivuxolimab. The receptors derive from an adult with an advanced solid tumor such as melanoma, head and neck, liver or kidney cancer.

The genes are TRBV5-1 and TRBJ1-5; 7 nucleotides line up with TRBD1. V dropped 0 bases and J dropped 7; count of bases not matched to a gene: 4. CDR1 SGHRS and CDR2 YFSETQ come from the germline V gene. CDR3 length: 14 amino acids. The CDR3 coding sequence is TGCGCCAGCAGCTTGGGACAGGGTGTACAGCCCCAGCATTTT. Translated, it gives CASSLGQGVQPQHF.

The CDR3 loop is CASSIDRDRVYNEQFF. CDR3 nucleotides: TGTGCCAGTAGTATAGATCGGGACAGGGTCTACAATGAGCAGTTCTTC. The chain recombines TRBV19 with TRBJ2-1; 9 nucleotides match TRBD1. Per the germline V gene, CDR1 is LNHDA and CDR2 is SQIVND (reference sequence). The CDR3 consists of 16 residues. V was pared by 0 bases and J by 3 bases, with 3 bases of the junction left unmatched.

The rearrangement links TRBV11-3 to TRBJ2-1; D is unclear. Trimming cost V 3 bases and J 1 base, with 7 bases left between them. The germline CDR1 and CDR2 sequences are SGHNT and YENEEA. This CDR3 is built from 14 residues. The CDR3 DNA reads as TGTGCCAGCAGCTTCAGGAATTCCTACAATGAGCAGTTCTTC. It encodes CASSFRNSYNEQFF.